The following is a T cell receptor beta chain sequence with its context. Trimming pared 1 base from V and 3 bases from J, leaving 9 bases between. The CDR3 consists of 14 residues. Germline-derived CDR1 and CDR2 are SGHTA and FQGNSA. Only in-frame clones appear in the TCRdb table, and some are missing; sequencing was by immunoSEQ multiplex PCR. The sample has approximately 87,000 clones, approximately 90% seen once. These data come from a study of OX40 agonist ivuxolimab in advanced cancers. The J gene is TRBJ2-5, the V gene TRBV7-2, with D possibly matching TRBD2 (5 bases). The TCR sequence derives from an adult with an advanced solid tumor such as melanoma, head and neck, liver or kidney cancer. Sample: CD4+ or CD8+ T cells sorted from blood, taken in a trial of the OX40 agonist ivuxolimab. The CDR3, as DNA: TGTGCCAGCAGCTTAGTATGGCGGGAAGAGACCCAGTACTTC. Protein: CASSLVWREETQYF.